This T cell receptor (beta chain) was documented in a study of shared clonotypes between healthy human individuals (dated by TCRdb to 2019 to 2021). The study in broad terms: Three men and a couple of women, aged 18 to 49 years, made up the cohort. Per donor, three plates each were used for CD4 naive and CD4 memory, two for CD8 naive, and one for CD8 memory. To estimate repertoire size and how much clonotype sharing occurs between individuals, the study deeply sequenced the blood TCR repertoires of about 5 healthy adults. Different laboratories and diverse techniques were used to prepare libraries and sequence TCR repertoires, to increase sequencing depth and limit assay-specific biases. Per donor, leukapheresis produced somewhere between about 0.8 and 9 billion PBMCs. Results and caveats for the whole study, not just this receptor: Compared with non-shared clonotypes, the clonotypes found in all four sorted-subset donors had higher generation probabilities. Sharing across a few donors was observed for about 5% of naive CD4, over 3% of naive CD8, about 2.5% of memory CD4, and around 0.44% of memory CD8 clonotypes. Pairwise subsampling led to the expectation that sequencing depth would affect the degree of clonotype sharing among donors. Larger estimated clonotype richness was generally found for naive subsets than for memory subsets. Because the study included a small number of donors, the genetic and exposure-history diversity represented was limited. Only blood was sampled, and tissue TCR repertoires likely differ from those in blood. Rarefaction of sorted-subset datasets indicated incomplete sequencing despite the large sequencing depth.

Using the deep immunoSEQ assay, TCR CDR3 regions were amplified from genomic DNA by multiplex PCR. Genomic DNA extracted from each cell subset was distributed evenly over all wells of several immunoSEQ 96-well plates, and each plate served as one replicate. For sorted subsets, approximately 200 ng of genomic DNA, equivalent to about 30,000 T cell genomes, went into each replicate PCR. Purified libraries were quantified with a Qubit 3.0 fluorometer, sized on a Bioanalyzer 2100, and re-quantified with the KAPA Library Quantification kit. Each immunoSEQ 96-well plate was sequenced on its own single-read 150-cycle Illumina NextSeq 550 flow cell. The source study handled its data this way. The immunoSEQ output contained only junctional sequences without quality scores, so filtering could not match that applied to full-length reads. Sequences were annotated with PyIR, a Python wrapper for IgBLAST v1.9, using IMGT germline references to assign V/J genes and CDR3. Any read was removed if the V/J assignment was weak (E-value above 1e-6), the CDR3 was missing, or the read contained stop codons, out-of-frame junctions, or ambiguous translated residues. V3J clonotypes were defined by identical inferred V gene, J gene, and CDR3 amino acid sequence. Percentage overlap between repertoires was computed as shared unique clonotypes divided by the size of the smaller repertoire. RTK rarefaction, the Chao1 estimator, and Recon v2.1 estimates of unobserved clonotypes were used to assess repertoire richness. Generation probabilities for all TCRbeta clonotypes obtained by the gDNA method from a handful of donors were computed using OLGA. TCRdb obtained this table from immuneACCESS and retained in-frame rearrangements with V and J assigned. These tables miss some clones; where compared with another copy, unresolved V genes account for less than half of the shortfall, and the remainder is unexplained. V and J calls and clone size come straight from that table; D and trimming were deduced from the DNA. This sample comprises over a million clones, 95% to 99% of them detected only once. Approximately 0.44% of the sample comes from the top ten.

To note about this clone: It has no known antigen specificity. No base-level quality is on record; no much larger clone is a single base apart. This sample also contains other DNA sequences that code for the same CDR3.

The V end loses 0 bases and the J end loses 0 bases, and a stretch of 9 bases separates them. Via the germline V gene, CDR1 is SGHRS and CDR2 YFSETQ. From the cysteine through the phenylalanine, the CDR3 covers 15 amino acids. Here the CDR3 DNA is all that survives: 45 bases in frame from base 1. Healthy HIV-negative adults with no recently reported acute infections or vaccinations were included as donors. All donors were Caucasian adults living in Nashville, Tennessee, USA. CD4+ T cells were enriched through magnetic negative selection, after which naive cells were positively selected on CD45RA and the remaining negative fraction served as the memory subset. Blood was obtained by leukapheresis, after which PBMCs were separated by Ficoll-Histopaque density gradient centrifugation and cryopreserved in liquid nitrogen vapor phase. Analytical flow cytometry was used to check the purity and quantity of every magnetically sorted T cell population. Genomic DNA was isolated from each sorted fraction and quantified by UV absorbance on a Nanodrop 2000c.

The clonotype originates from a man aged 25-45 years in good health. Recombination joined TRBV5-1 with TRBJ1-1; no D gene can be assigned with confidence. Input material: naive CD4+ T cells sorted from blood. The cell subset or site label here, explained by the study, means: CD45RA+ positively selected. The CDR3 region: CASSLVGGLNTEAFF. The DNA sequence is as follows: TGCGCCAGCAGCTTGGTCGGAGGCCTGAACACTGAAGCTTTCTTT.